This T cell receptor (beta chain) was observed in a study of shared clonotypes between healthy human individuals. The overall study: The donor pool was made up of a couple of women and a few men aged 18 to 49.

From germline, CDR1 is MGHRA and CDR2 YSYEKL. The CDR3 is made up of 14 amino acids. Trimming cost V 3 bases and J 2 bases; bases outside gene matches: 3. Donors were healthy HIV-negative adults without recently reported acute infections or vaccinations. Naive CD45RA+ and memory CD45RA-negative subsets were split from CD4+ cells. Method: immunoSEQ multiplex PCR; TCRdb's copy keeps in-frame clones and lacks some. The table lists 850,000 to 1,200,000 clones, around 76% of them singletons. The chain links TRBV4-1 to TRBJ2-7, with 8 bases matching TRBD1. This receptor was taken from a man in his late teens or twenties in good health. Sample: memory CD4+ T cells sorted from blood. Documented subset: CD45RA-negative fraction. The chain's CDR3 is CASSQSQGAYEQYF. The CDR3 region has the DNA TGCGCCAGCAGCCAGTCACAGGGGGCCTACGAGCAGTACTTC.